This T cell receptor beta chain is drawn from a study of OX40 agonist ivuxolimab in advanced cancers. Study as a whole: Ivuxolimab doses were 0.01, 0.1, 0.3, 1.5, 3 or 10 mg/kg every 2 weeks.

Regarding the study as a whole: Clonal expansion by week 6 occurred in CD4+ and CD8+ blood T cells (at 0.1 to 3.0 mg/kg).

The CDR3 runs 14 residues. CDR1 is MNHEY, CDR2 SMNVEV, per germline (reference sequence). V lost 8 bases and J 3 bases, leaving 16 bases between the germline ends. Assay: immunoSEQ multiplex PCR; the TCRdb copy retains only in-frame clones and omits some. The table has approximately 70,000 clones, more than 75% seen once. For this clone: Its antigen is as yet unknown.

A history of autoimmune disease or systemic immunosuppression excluded patients. The material was CD4+ or CD8+ T cells sorted from blood, obtained in a trial of the OX40 agonist ivuxolimab. The J gene is TRBJ1-2, the V gene TRBV27; D is unresolved. This sequence originates from an adult with an advanced solid tumor such as melanoma, head and neck, liver or kidney cancer. The CDR3 DNA reads TGTGCCAGCGGTAACGGGTGGACGTACTATGGCTACACCTTC. As protein: CASGNGWTYYGYTF.